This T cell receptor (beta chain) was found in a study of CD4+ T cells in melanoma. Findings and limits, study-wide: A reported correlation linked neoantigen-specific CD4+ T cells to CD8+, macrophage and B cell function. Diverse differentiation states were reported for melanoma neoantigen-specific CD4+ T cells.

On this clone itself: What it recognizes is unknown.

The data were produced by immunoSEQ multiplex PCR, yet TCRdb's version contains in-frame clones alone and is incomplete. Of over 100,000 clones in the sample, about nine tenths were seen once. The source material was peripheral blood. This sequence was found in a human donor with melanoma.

CDR3 amino acids: CASSQVGTGGYNEQFF. The CDR3 nucleotides are TGCGCCAGCAGCCAAGTGGGGACAGGGGGGTACAATGAGCAGTTCTTC. J is TRBJ2-1 and V is TRBV4-3; 11 bases are shared with TRBD1. The CDR3 sequence is 16 residues long. Per germline, CDR1 LGHNA and CDR2 YSLEER. V shed 1 base and J 4 bases; nucleotides not matched to a gene: 3.